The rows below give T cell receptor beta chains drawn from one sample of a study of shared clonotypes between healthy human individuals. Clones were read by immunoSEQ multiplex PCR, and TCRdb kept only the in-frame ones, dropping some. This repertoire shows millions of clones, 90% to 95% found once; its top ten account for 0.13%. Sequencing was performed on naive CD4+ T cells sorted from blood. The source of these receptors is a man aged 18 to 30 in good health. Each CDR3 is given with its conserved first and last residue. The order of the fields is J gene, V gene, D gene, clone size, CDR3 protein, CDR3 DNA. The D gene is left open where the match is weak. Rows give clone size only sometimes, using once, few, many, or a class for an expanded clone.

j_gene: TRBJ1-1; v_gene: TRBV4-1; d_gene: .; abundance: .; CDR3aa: CASSQGIRDTEAFF; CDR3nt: TGCGCCAGCAGCCAAGGCATCCGGGACACTGAAGCTTTCTTT
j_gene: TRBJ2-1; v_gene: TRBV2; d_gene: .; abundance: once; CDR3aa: CARSDRQEQFF; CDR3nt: TGTGCCAGGAGTGACCGGCAAGAGCAGTTCTTC
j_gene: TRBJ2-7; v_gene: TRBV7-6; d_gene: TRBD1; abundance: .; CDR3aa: CASSPSGTGSYEQYF; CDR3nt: TGTGCCAGCAGCCCGAGCGGGACAGGGTCCTACGAGCAGTACTTC
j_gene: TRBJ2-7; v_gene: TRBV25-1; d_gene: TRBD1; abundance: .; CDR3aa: CASSEGRTGPGSYEQYF; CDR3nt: TGTGCCAGCAGTGAGGGGAGGACAGGGCCGGGCTCCTACGAGCAGTACTTC
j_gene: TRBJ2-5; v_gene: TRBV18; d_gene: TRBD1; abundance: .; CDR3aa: CASSPDLRGQGTQYF; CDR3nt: TGTGCCAGCTCACCGGATTTGCGCGGACAGGGGACCCAGTACTTC
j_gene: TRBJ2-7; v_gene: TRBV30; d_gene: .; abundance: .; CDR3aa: CAWSQSTYEQYF; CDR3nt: TGTGCCTGGAGTCAGAGTACCTACGAGCAGTACTTC
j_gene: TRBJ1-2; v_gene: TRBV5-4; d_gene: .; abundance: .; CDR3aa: CASSGGVAEIYGYTF; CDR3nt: TGTGCCAGCAGCGGGGGGGTAGCTGAAATCTATGGCTACACCTTC
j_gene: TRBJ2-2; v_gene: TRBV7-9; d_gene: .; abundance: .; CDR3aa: CASSPRGNTGELFF; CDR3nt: TGTGCCAGCAGCCCCCGGGGCAACACCGGGGAGCTGTTTTTT
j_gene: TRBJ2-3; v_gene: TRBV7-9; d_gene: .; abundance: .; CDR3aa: CASSVLTDTQYF; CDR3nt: TGTGCCAGCAGCGTACTCACAGATACGCAGTATTTT
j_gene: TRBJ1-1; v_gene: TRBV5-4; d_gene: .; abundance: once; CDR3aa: CASSSLAWGPTEAFF; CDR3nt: TGTGCCAGCAGCTCGCTTGCATGGGGGCCCACTGAAGCTTTCTTT
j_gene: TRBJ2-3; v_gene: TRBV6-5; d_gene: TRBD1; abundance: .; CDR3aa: CASSGTGGSPDTQYF; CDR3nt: TGTGCCAGCAGTGGGACAGGGGGATCGCCAGATACGCAGTATTTT
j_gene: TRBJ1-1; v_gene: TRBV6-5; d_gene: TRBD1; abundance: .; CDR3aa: CASRRTGENTEAFF; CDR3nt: TGTGCCAGCAGACGGACAGGGGAGAACACTGAAGCTTTCTTT
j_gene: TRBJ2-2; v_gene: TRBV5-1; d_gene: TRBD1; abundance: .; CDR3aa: CASSLVSVGQGTGELFF; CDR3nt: TGCGCCAGCAGCTTGGTCTCCGTGGGACAGGGGACCGGGGAGCTGTTTTTT
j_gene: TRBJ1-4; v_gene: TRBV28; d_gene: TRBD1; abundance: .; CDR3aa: CASSSPRDSEKLFF; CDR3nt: TGTGCCAGCAGTTCACCCCGGGACAGTGAAAAACTGTTTTTT
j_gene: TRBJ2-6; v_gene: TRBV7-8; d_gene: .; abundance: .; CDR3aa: CASSFDFPPGLSLGANVLTF; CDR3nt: TGTGCCAGCAGCTTTGATTTCCCACCGGGACTTTCTTTGGGGGCCAACGTCCTGACTTTC
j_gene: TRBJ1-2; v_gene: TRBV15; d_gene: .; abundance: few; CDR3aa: CATSRDNYGYTF; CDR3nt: TGTGCCACCAGCAGAGATAACTATGGCTACACCTTC
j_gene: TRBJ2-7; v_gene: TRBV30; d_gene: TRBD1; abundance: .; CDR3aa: CAGSGTGAYEQYF; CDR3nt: TGTGCCGGATCCGGGACAGGGGCCTACGAGCAGTACTTC
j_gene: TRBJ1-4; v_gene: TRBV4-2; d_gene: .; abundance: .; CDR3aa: CASSQDGAGSNEKLFF; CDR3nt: TGTGCCAGCAGCCAAGATGGGGCAGGGAGTAATGAAAAACTGTTTTTT
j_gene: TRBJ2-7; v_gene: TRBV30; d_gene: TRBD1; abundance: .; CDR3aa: CAWSVGQGFYEQYF; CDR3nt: TGTGCCTGGAGTGTTGGACAGGGTTTCTACGAGCAGTACTTC
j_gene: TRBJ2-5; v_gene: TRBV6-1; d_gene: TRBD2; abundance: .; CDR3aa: CASSAGLGRTQYF; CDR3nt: TGTGCCAGCAGTGCAGGACTAGGAAGGACCCAGTACTTC
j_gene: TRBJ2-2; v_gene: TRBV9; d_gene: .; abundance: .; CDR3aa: CASSVAPSLTANTGELFF; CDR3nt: TGTGCCAGCAGCGTAGCGCCGTCTCTAACAGCGAACACCGGGGAGCTGTTTTTT
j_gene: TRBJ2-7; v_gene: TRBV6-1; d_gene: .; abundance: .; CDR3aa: CASTGLTSYEQYF; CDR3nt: TGTGCCAGCACCGGCCTTACTTCTTACGAGCAGTACTTC
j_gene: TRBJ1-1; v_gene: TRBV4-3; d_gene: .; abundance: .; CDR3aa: CASSPQWGSAEAFF; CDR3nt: TGCGCCAGCAGCCCCCAATGGGGGTCCGCTGAAGCTTTCTTT
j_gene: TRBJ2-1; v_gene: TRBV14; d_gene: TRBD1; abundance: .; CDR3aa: CASSPIRDRANNEQFF; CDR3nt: TGTGCCAGCAGCCCCATCCGGGACAGGGCAAACAATGAGCAGTTCTTC
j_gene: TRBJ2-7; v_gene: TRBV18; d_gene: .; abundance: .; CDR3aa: CASSPPGSYEQYF; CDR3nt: TGTGCCAGCTCACCACCAGGGTCCTACGAGCAGTACTTC
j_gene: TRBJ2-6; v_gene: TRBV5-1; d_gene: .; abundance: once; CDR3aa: CASSQVSAPGANVLTF; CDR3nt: TGCGCCAGCAGCCAGGTCAGCGCCCCTGGGGCCAACGTCCTGACTTTC
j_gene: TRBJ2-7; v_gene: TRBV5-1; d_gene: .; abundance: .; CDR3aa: CASSLVYTGEQYF; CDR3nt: TGCGCCAGCAGCTTGGTCTACACCGGGGAGCAGTACTTC
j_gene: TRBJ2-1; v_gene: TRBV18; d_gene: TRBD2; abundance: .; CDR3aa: CASPQGASGVGNEQFF; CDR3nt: TGTGCCAGCCCCCAAGGGGCTAGCGGGGTAGGCAATGAGCAGTTCTTC
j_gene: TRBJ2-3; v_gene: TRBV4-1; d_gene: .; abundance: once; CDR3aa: CASSQESSGGTDTQYF; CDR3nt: TGCGCCAGCAGCCAAGAGAGTAGCGGAGGCACAGATACGCAGTATTTT
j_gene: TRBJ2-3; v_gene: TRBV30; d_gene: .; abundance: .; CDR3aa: CAWSVDWSTDTQYF; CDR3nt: TGTGCCTGGAGTGTAGACTGGAGCACAGATACGCAGTATTTT
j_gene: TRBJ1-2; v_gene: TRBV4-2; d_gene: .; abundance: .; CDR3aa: CASSQDRASNYGYTF; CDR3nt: TGTGCCAGCAGCCAAGATAGGGCCAGCAACTATGGCTACACCTTC
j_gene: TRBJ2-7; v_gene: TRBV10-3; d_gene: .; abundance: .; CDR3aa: CAISESPDGAYEQYF; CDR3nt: TGTGCCATCAGTGAGTCTCCTGACGGGGCCTACGAGCAGTACTTC
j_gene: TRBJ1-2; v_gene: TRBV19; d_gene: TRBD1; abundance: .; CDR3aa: CASRNKGASRYGYTF; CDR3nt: TGTGCCAGTAGGAATAAGGGGGCCTCTCGCTATGGCTACACCTTC
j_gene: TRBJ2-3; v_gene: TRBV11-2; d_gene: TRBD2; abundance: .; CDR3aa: CASSLAVLAGVSDTQYF; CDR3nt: TGTGCCAGCAGCTTAGCCGTCCTAGCGGGTGTATCAGATACGCAGTATTTT
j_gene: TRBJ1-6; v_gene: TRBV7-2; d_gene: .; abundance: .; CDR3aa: CASSSYTANNSPLHF; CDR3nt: TGTGCCAGCAGCTCCTATACCGCGAATAATTCACCCCTCCACTTT
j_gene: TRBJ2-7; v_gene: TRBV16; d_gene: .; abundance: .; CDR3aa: CASSPDRIYEQYF; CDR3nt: TGTGCCAGCAGCCCTGACAGGATCTACGAGCAGTACTTC
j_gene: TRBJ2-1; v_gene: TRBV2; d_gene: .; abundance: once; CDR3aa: CASSSRANSYNEQFF; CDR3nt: TGTGCCAGCAGTTCCAGGGCGAATTCCTACAATGAGCAGTTCTTC
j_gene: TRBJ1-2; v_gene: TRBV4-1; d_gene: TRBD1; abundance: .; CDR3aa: CASSPGQGGDYGYTF; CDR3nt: TGCGCCAGCAGCCCCGGACAGGGAGGGGACTATGGCTACACCTTC
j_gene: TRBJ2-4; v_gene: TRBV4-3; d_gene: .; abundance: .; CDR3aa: CASSQDPIAKNIQYF; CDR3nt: TGCGCCAGCAGCCAAGACCCGATAGCCAAAAACATTCAGTACTTC
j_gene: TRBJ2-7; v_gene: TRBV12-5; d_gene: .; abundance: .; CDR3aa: CASGLDRTAPWEQYF; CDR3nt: TGTGCTAGTGGTTTGGACCGGACAGCCCCTTGGGAGCAGTACTTC
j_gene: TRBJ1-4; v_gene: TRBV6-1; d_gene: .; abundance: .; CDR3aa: CASSTSPGPFEKLFF; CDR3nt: TGTGCCAGCAGTACAAGTCCGGGACCGTTTGAAAAACTGTTTTTT
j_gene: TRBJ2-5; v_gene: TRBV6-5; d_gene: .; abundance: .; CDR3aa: CASSSPGVETQYF; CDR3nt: TGTGCCAGCAGTTCCCCGGGGGTCGAGACCCAGTACTTC
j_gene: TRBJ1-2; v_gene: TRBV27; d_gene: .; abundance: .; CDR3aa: CASSSFGRVANYGYTF; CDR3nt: TGTGCCAGCAGTTCATTCGGACGGGTAGCTAACTATGGCTACACCTTC
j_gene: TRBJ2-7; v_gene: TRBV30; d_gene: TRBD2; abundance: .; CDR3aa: CAWRPGGSIEQYF; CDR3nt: TGTGCCTGGAGACCGGGAGGGTCAATCGAGCAGTACTTC
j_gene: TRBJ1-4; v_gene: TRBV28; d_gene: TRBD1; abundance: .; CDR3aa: CASRETGGHEKLFF; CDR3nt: TGTGCCAGCAGGGAGACAGGGGGACATGAAAAACTGTTTTTT
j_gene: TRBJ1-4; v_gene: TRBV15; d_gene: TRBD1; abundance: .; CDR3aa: CATSRKQGSNEKLFF; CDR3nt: TGTGCCACCAGCAGAAAACAGGGGTCTAATGAAAAACTGTTTTTT
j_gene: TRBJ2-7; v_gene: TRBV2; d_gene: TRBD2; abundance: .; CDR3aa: CASRRLAGGNEQYF; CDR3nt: TGTGCCAGCAGACGACTAGCGGGGGGTAACGAGCAGTACTTC
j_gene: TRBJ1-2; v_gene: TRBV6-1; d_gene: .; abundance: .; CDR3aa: CASSEGERHYGYTF; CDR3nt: TGTGCCAGCAGTGAAGGGGAAAGACACTATGGCTACACCTTC
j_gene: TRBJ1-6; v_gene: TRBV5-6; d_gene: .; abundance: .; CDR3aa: CASSPHSWDIYNSPLHF; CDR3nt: TGTGCCAGCAGCCCCCATTCCTGGGACATCTATAATTCACCCCTCCACTTT
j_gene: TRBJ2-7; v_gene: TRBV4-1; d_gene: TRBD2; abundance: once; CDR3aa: CASSQDTVSGRAYEQYF; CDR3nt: TGCGCCAGCAGCCAGGACACAGTTAGCGGGAGGGCCTACGAGCAGTACTTC
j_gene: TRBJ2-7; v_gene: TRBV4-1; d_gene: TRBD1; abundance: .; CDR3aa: CASSHDLDRGGSYEQYF; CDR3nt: TGCGCCAGCAGCCACGACTTGGACAGGGGAGGAAGCTACGAGCAGTACTTC
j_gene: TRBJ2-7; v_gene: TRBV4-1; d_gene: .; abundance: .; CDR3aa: CASSRDGTYEQYF; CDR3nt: TGCGCCAGCTCCCGGGACGGTACCTACGAGCAGTACTTC
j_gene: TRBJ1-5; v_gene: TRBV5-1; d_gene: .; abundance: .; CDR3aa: CASSVGFGGDQPQHF; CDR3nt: TGCGCCAGCAGCGTGGGCTTTGGGGGGGATCAGCCCCAGCATTTT
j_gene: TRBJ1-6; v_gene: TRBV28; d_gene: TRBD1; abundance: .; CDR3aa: CASSRGTVDNSPLHF; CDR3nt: TGTGCCAGCAGTCGAGGGACAGTTGATAATTCACCCCTCCACTTT